The 6 T cell receptor beta chains listed next were all sequenced from one sample in a study of beta chain features in type 1 diabetes. Whole-study findings and limits: TCRB CDR3s were moderately but significantly shorter in Type 1 diabetes patients in all four CD4+ subsets.

For these receptors, no antigen is known. Expressed TCRB transcripts were sequenced because the entire RNA isolate underwent reverse transcription. Using immunoSEQ multiplex PCR, the repertoire was profiled, and TCRdb retains in-frame clones only, with some absent. Altogether hundreds of thousands of clones are present, roughly 13% being singletons, with the ten largest covering 0.022%. Sequences were obtained from naive CD4+ T cells from blood. Source of these receptors: a young man with type 1 diabetes.

This clone was detected a few times. The chain's CDR3 is CASSRTSGSSYNEQFF. The CDR3 DNA is TGTGCCAGCAGTCGGACTAGCGGGAGCTCCTACAATGAGCAGTTCTTC. The J gene is TRBJ2-1, the V gene TRBV7-3; 13 bases agree with TRBD2. CDR1 SGHTA and CDR2 FQGTGA come from the germline V gene. This CDR3 has 16 amino acids. V was clipped by 6 bases and J by 0 bases; unmatched bases: 2.

V usage is TRBV5-1 and J usage is TRBJ1-2; no firm D call. The CDR3 runs to 14 residues. The germline V and J ends were trimmed by 0 bases and 0 bases, with 6 bases remaining between them. The germline gives CDR1 SGHRS, CDR2 YFSETQ. The CDR3: CASSLELANYGYTF. The CDR3, as DNA: TGCGCCAGCAGCTTGGAGTTAGCTAACTATGGCTACACCTTC.

The V and J genes are TRBV19 and TRBJ2-4, with 7 bases matching TRBD1. CDR1 LNHDA and CDR2 SQIVND come from the germline V gene (reference sequence). The V segment lost 6 bases and the J segment 6 bases; nucleotides outside the gene matches: 8. CDR3 length: 14 amino acids. The CDR3 loop is CASRGTGTVNIQYF. As DNA, the CDR3 is TGTGCCAGTAGGGGGACCGGGACAGTAAACATTCAGTACTTC.

This clone was detected only once. V gene TRBV7-8 combines with J gene TRBJ2-6, with D unclear. The CDR3 extends over 18 amino acids. Germline lookup yields CDR1 SGHVS and CDR2 FQNEAQ. With 1 base removed from V and 2 bases from J, the gap between germline ends came to 15 bases. The CDR3: CASSLDGVWAAGANVLTF. The CDR3 region has the DNA TGTGCCAGCAGCTTAGATGGGGTTTGGGCAGCTGGGGCCAACGTCCTGACTTTC.

The V and J genes are TRBV2 and TRBJ1-2, with D possibly matching TRBD1 (5 bases). Germline V gene sequence: CDR1 SNHLY, CDR2 FYNNEI. V was shortened by 5 bases and J by 4 bases, with 11 bases between the two germline ends. The length of the CDR3 is 13 residues. The CDR3 loop is CASSSDRLYGYTF. The CDR3 bases are TGTGCCAGCAGTTCCGACAGACTCTATGGCTACACCTTC.

This clone was counted between two and nine times. The CDR3 here is CASSDSGYETGYGYTF. The CDR3 DNA reads as TGTGCCAGCAGTGACTCGGGTTACGAAACGGGATATGGCTACACCTTC. The J gene is TRBJ1-2, the V gene TRBV6-4; D is ambiguous. The germline V gene encodes CDR1 MRHNA and CDR2 SNTAGT. Trimming cost V 0 bases and J 5 bases, with 16 bases left between them. This CDR3 is 16 amino acids long.